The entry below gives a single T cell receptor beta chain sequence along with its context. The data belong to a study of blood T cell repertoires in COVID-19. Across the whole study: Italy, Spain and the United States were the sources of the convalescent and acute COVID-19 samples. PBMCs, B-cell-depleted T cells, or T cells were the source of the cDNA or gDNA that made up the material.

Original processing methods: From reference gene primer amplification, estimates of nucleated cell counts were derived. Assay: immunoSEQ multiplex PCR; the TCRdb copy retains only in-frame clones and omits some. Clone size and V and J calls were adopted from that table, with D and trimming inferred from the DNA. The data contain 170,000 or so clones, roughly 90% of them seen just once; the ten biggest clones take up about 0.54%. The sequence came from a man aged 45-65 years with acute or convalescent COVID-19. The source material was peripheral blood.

CDR3 DNA sequence: TGTGCCAGCAGTTTAGAGCCCTATTTCGGAGCTTTCTTT. Its translation is CASSLEPYFGAFF. This rearrangement joins TRBV28 to TRBJ1-1; no firm D call. The CDR3 is made up of 13 amino acids. V was pared by 2 bases and J by 10 bases, with 14 bases between. Germline V gene lookup returns CDR1 MDHEN and CDR2 SYDVKM.